This T cell receptor (beta chain) derives from a study of human T cells and chemical hapten exposure. Specified time point: patch test 3, about 24 weeks after DPC sensitization. Regarding treatment: therapeutic diphenylcyclopropenone sensitization with weekly scalp DPC. One entry per CDR3 protein results from TCRdb running MiXCR on the RACE reads. This table has tens of thousands of distinct CDR3 sequences, 11% appearing once. CDR3 length: 16 amino acids. V was trimmed by 0 bases and J by 2 bases, leaving 14 bases between them. This clonotype was counted between two and nine times. Sequencing used whole blood, obtained in connection with sensitization to the hapten diphenylcyclopropenone (DPC). This clonotype was sampled from a woman aged 45-65 years with alopecia areata. Some clones in this sample may be carry-over from other donors' samples. The chain combines TRBV23-1 with TRBJ2-7, with D tentatively TRBD1 (5 bases). TRBV23-1 is recorded as an ORF, its role being uncertain. The CDR3 bases are TGCGCCAGCAGTCAATCGTCCCCAGGGCCAACCTACGAGCAGTACTTC. This sequence encodes CASSQSSPGPTYEQYF.